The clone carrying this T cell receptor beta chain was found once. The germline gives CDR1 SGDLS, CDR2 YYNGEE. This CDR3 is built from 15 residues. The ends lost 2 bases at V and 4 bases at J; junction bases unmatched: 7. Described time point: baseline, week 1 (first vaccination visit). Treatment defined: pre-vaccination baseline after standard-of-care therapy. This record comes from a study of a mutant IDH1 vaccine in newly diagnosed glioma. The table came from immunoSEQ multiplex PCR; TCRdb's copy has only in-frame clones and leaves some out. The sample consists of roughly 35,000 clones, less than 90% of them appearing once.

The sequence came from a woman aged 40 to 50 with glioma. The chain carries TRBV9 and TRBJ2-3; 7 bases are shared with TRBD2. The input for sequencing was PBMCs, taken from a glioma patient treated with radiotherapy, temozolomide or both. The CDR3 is CASSVGGSIADTQYF. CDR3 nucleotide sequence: TGTGCCAGCAGCGTGGGCGGGAGTATCGCAGATACGCAGTATTTT.